This TCR beta chain was observed in a study of siplizumab effects on memory and regulatory T cells (dated by TCRdb to the late 2010s). Broadly, across the study: Across roughly eight responder-stimulator pairs, paired mixed lymphocyte reactions were conducted with siplizumab at roughly 1 ug/mL and without drug. The study examined how the anti-CD2 antibody siplizumab affects alloreactive T-cell subsets in allogeneic mixed lymphocyte reactions built from human PBMCs. What the study reported, not specific to this receptor: Of the alloreactive CD4+ clones that could be mapped, the Treg-derived share averaged about 63% with siplizumab compared with around 27% in control reactions. Sequences below about 10^-5 frequency were poorly captured, so only a minor fraction of alloreactive clones could be mapped to unstimulated subsets. Siplizumab significantly lowered the cumulative frequency of alloreactive sequences that could be traced to unstimulated CD4+ memory T cells. Roughly 75-95% of proliferating CD4+ or CD8+ clones could not be assigned a naive or memory phenotype. The suppressive function of proliferating Tregs from siplizumab cultures was not functionally confirmed. Greater diversity appeared to be present in unstimulated naive T cells than in memory T cells, and a substantial contribution to the alloresponse seemed to be made by naive cells.

To prepare the library, the immunoSEQ multiplex PCR assay was applied. The deep sequencing platform assayed about 90,000 TCR templates per sample. Genomic DNA extracted from sorted T cells was used for TCRbeta CDR3 sequencing. In the original analysis: The R programming language was used for the clonal analysis of the TCRbeta CDR3 data. Unstimulated samples were compared with post-reaction CFSE-low samples to define alloreactive CD4+ and CD8+ clones. By matching sequences to the repertoires of sorted unstimulated Treg and non-Treg cells, each alloreactive CD4+ clone was assigned a regulatory or non-regulatory origin. As stored in TCRdb, this immuneACCESS dataset retains in-frame rearrangements with V and J assigned. A fraction of the clones does not appear; measured against another copy, unresolved V genes explain less than half of the discrepancy, and the remainder lacks a known reason. From that table come the V and J calls and clone size; the DNA was used to work out D and trimming. Within this sample are 6,000 to 8,500 clones, with about 35% of them counted one time only. Jointly, the top ten make up 5.8% of the sample.

For around six days, cells in the mixed lymphocyte reaction were kept in coculture at 37 degrees C. Responder PBMCs were labelled with CFSE and stimulator PBMCs with Violet Dye, then combined at a 1:1 ratio. Sorted unstimulated T cells and proliferating T cells recovered from mixed lymphocyte reactions underwent TCRbeta CDR3 sequencing. Fresh whole blood from nine to eleven HLA-typed healthy donors was used to isolate PBMCs. Proliferating CFSE-low responder T cells were FACS-sorted after the mixed lymphocyte reaction for TCR sequencing. A word on this clone: Its antigen target is currently unknown. Within one base of it there is no much larger clone, and no base qualities were kept.

The CDR3 has 12 amino acids, counting the end cysteine and phenylalanine. Kept here is only the CDR3 DNA, which spans 36 bases and is read in frame from base 1. Cut back by 6 bases and 1 base, the V and J ends lie 6 bases apart. Reading the germline V gene gives CDR1 SQVTM and CDR2 ANQGSEA. This chain joins TRBV29-1 to TRBJ2-2, with no confident D gene call. The sequenced sample was CFSE-low (dividing) CD8+ T cells sorted from an allogeneic mixed lymphocyte reaction. This receptor was taken from a human donor in good health; the cells came from an allogeneic mixed lymphocyte reaction. The DNA reads as follows: TGCAGCGTCAATGAGAACACCGGGGAGCTGTTTTTT. The translation is CSVNENTGELFF.